A selection of T cell receptor beta chains follows, all from one sample in a study of CD8+ T cells in alopecia areata. Libraries were prepared by immunoSEQ multiplex PCR; TCRdb keeps only in-frame clonotypes and omits some of them. The profile shows 120,000 or so clones, approximately 38% of them singletons. Sequenced sample: CD4+ T cells sorted from blood. All receptors derive from a human donor with alopecia areata. Both conserved end residues are part of each CDR3. A D gene is named only where the DNA matches it firmly. Some rows have no size entry. The others give once, few or many, or a class for an expanded clone.

v_gene,abundance,j_gene,d_gene,CDR3nt,CDR3aa
TRBV7-2,NA,TRBJ1-4,NA,TGTGCCAGCAGCTTCCAGGGTCCGAGAGAAAAACTGTTTTTT,CASSFQGPREKLFF
TRBV15,NA,TRBJ2-2,TRBD1,TGTGCCACCAGCAGACAGGGGGCGGACGGGGAGCTGTTTTTT,CATSRQGADGELFF
TRBV23-1,few,TRBJ1-6,NA,TGCGCCAGCAGTCCGGGGACTAACAGGCCCCTCCACTTT,CASSPGTNRPLHF
TRBV29-1,few,TRBJ1-1,NA,TGCAGCGTTCTGACAGGCACTGAAGCTTTCTTT,CSVLTGTEAFF
TRBV5-1,NA,TRBJ2-1,NA,TGCGCCAGCAGCTCGGTTACAGGAGAGCAGTTCTTC,CASSSVTGEQFF
TRBV28,NA,TRBJ2-4,NA,TGTGCCAGCAGTTTACGCCGGGACCCCGATACGTGCTTC,CASSLRRDPDTCF
TRBV27,NA,TRBJ2-5,NA,TGTGCCAGCAAGCAGGGGGGGTACCAAGAGACCCAGTACTTC,CASKQGGYQETQYF
TRBV29-1,NA,TRBJ1-5,NA,TGCAGCGTCCAACAGGGTCGGCAGCCCCAGCATTTT,CSVQQGRQPQHF
TRBV2,NA,TRBJ2-3,NA,TGTGCCAGCACCCCGGCCGATACGCAGTATTTT,CASTPADTQYF
TRBV28,NA,TRBJ2-2,NA,TGTGCCAGCAGTTTAGGAAACGGGGAGCTGTTTTTT,CASSLGNGELFF
TRBV27,once,TRBJ1-1,NA,TGTGCCAGCAGCCCCCGCGGACAGCCGAACACTGAAGCTTTCTTT,CASSPRGQPNTEAFF
TRBV30,NA,TRBJ1-2,NA,TGTGCCTGGAGCCTTAACTATGGCTACACCTTC,CAWSLNYGYTF
TRBV29-1,few,TRBJ1-1,NA,TGCAGCGTTGCTAAAACGGCTGAAGCTTTCTTT,CSVAKTAEAFF
TRBV6-5,NA,TRBJ2-5,NA,TGTGCCAGCAGTTACTGGAACCCCACCGAGACCCAGTACTTC,CASSYWNPTETQYF
TRBV10-3,NA,TRBJ2-7,NA,TGTGCCATCAGTGAAGAGTCCTACGAGCAGTACTTC,CAISEESYEQYF
TRBV27,NA,TRBJ1-1,NA,TGTGCCAGCAGTTTCGAGGGGATGAACACTGAAGCTTTCTTT,CASSFEGMNTEAFF
TRBV9,NA,TRBJ2-5,NA,TGTGCCAGCAGCGGGCGGGGGCCAAAAGAGACCCAGTACTTC,CASSGRGPKETQYF
TRBV29-1,few,TRBJ1-3,NA,TGCAGCGTTGAGCTGGGAGGAAACACCATATATTTT,CSVELGGNTIYF
TRBV18,NA,TRBJ2-7,TRBD1,TGTGCCAGCTCCTCGACAGGGGAACCCTACGAGCAGTACTTC,CASSSTGEPYEQYF
TRBV7-9,few,TRBJ1-3,TRBD1,TGTGCCAGCAGCTTAGATCTCTCCTGGGGGACAGGCCAAAACACCATATATTTT,CASSLDLSWGTGQNTIYF
TRBV5-1,few,TRBJ2-7,TRBD2,TGCGCCAGCAGTCTCGGCGGCGGGAGTGTTTCCTACGAGCAGTACTTC,CASSLGGGSVSYEQYF
TRBV6-6,NA,TRBJ2-7,TRBD1,TGTGCCAGCAGACAACCAGACAGGGGGATCCACGAGCAGTACTTC,CASRQPDRGIHEQYF